The entry that follows covers one T cell receptor (beta chain) sequence. No antigen is known for it. Profiling relied on immunoSEQ multiplex PCR, and the TCRdb table lists in-frame clones only, not all of them. The sample consists of around 2.1 million clones, 90% to 95% of them appearing once. There are 13 residues in the CDR3. V lost 10 bases and J lost 2; bases outside the gene matches: 6. Germline V gene data show CDR1 as MNHEY and CDR2 as SVGAGI. The sample comes from a study of shared clonotypes between healthy human individuals. Study context: Samples came from a couple of female and a few male donors aged 18 to 49. Whole-study results and caveats: Only blood samples were collected, and tissue repertoires likely differ.

Cells designated naive CD8 were CD45RO-negative and were positively selected for CCR7, with terminally differentiated effector memory CD45RA+ cells excluded. The sequence was obtained from a man aged 18 to 29 in good health. Some clones in this sample may be carry-over from other donors' samples. Sequenced material: naive CD8+ T cells from PBMCs. V and J are TRBV6-5 and TRBJ2-7, with 9 nucleotides matching TRBD2. The CDR3 DNA sequence: TGTGCCACCACCGCTAGCGGGGCCTACGAGCAGTACTTC. The encoded protein is CATTASGAYEQYF.